Below are 14 T cell receptor beta chains sequenced from a single sample in a study of PD-L1 blockade in urothelial cancer. Indicated time point: pretreatment peripheral blood. Method: immunoSEQ multiplex PCR; TCRdb's copy keeps in-frame clones and lacks some. The table has 45,000 to 65,000 clones, approximately 83% seen once. Sample: PBMCs, taken around atezolizumab (anti-PD-L1) treatment. These receptors were taken from a man aged 70 or older with urothelial cancer.

This clone was seen a single time. CDR3 nucleotides: TGTGCCAGCAGTTACTCGACAGGGCGGAACGGCTACACCTTC. Protein sequence: CASSYSTGRNGYTF. The chain links TRBV6-5 to TRBJ1-2; 7 nucleotides line up with TRBD1. From germline, CDR1 is MNHEY and CDR2 SVGAGI. The CDR3 is 14 amino acids. The V and J ends lost 0 bases and 8 bases, in that order; junction bases with no gene match: 6.

The rearrangement uses TRBV9 and TRBJ1-2; 7 bases fit TRBD1. This CDR3 comprises 17 residues. Germline-derived CDR1 and CDR2 are SGDLS and YYNGEE. J was trimmed by 0 bases and V by 0 bases; bases with no gene match: 8. The CDR3 DNA reads as TGTGCCAGCAGCGTAGGGGACAGCCGTACTACTAACTATGGCTACACCTTC. Its translation: CASSVGDSRTTNYGYTF.

V gene TRBV28 combines with J gene TRBJ2-5, with TRBD1 identical over 11 bases. The CDR3 extends over 14 amino acids. CDR1 is MDHEN, CDR2 SYDVKM, per germline. Unmatched junction bases numbered 2, after V lost 2 bases and J lost 6 bases. In DNA form, the CDR3 reads TGTGCCAGCAGTTTAGGACAGGGGGCGAAGACCCAGTACTTC. Its protein is CASSLGQGAKTQYF. The full variable domain, with the rest looked up from reference TRBV28 and TRBJ2-5, is DVKVTQSSRYLVKRTGEKVFLECVQDMDHENMFWYRQDPGLGLRLIYFSYDVKMKEKGDIPEGYSVSREKKERFSLILESASTNQTSMYLCASSLGQGAKTQYFGPGTRLLVL.

CDR3 DNA: TGTGCCAGCAGCTTAGGGAGCGGCAATGAGCAGTTCTTC. Its protein is CASSLGSGNEQFF. V gene TRBV11-3 combines with J gene TRBJ2-1, with D tentatively TRBD2 (5 bases). V lost 1 base and J lost 6, with 7 bases in between. The length of the CDR3 is 13 residues. Germline CDR1 reads SGHNT; CDR2 reads YENEEA.

The J gene is TRBJ2-2, the V gene TRBV5-1; 8 nucleotides agree with TRBD1. With 7 bases clipped from V and 1 base from J, the junction kept 3 bases outside the gene matches. The CDR3 totals 14 residues. Germline CDR1 is SGHRS and CDR2 is YFSETQ. DNA of the CDR3: TGCGCCAGCGCCGGGACAGGGAACACCGGGGAGCTGTTTTTT. This sequence encodes CASAGTGNTGELFF.

This clone appeared a few times. This chain joins TRBV11-2 and TRBJ2-7; D possibly corresponds to TRBD1 (5 bases). Germline V gene data show CDR1 as SGHAT and CDR2 as FQNNGV. Trimming shortened V by 4 bases and J by 3 bases, and 13 bases separated the two germline ends. The CDR3 has 14 residues. CDR3 sequence: CASSSLQGVYEQYF. The CDR3, as DNA: TGTGCCAGCAGCTCGCTCCAGGGCGTCTACGAGCAGTACTTC.

This chain joins TRBV6-1 and TRBJ2-7; 11 positions agree with TRBD2. J lost 2 bases, V lost 3 bases, and 6 bases had no gene match. The CDR3 is 16 amino acids. Germline V CDR1 and CDR2: MNHNS, SASEGT. DNA of the CDR3: TGTGCCAGCAGTGAGTTCCCGACTAGCGGGACCTACGAGCAGTACTTC. Translated, it gives CASSEFPTSGTYEQYF.

The genes are TRBV29-1 and TRBJ2-1; TRBD2 might be the D (5 bases). The ends were cut back, 4 bases at V and 6 bases at J, with 19 bases in the middle. This CDR3 contains 15 residues. CDR1 and CDR2 from the germline V gene are SQVTM and ANQGSEA. DNA for the CDR3: TGCAGCGTTGTACTCTGGGGAGAGATAGGCAATGAGCAGTTCTTC. Its protein is CSVVLWGEIGNEQFF.

The chain couples TRBV29-1 to TRBJ1-2; 7 positions match TRBD1. The trim removed 6 bases at V and 6 bases at J, leaving 7 bases unmatched. Looked up from germline, CDR1 is SQVTM and CDR2 is ANQGSEA. The CDR3 spans 12 residues. CDR3: CSVGGQRNGYTF. The CDR3 DNA reads as TGCAGCGTGGGGGGACAGCGGAATGGCTACACCTTC. Full variable domain (missing parts from reference TRBV29-1 and TRBJ1-2): SAVISQKPSRDICQRGTSLTIQCQVDSQVTMMFWYRQQPGQSLTLIATANQGSEATYESGFVIDKFPISRPNLTFSTLTVSNMSPEDSSIYLCSVGGQRNGYTFGSGTRLTVV.

This chain uses TRBV27 with TRBJ2-7; 10 bases fit TRBD1. V lost 5 bases, J lost 2 bases, and 6 bases stayed unmatched. The length of the CDR3 is 15 residues. Germline lookup yields CDR1 MNHEY and CDR2 SMNVEV (reference sequence). CDR3 bases: TGTGCCAGCAGTCTCCGGGACAGGGGACCCTACGAGCAGTACTTC. Amino acid sequence: CASSLRDRGPYEQYF.

The genes are TRBV19 and TRBJ1-3, with a possible D match to TRBD1 (5 bases). The germline CDR1 and CDR2 sequences are LNHDA and SQIVND (reference sequence). Trimming took off 4 bases at V and 4 bases at J, with 8 bases between the two ends. This CDR3 has 13 residues. CDR3 nucleotides: TGTGCCAGTAGTACAGGGTTGGGAAACACCATATATTTT. The encoded protein is CASSTGLGNTIYF. Filled out from reference TRBV19 and TRBJ1-3, the complete variable domain reads DGGITQSPKYLFRKEGQNVTLSCEQNLNHDAMYWYRQDPGQGLRLIYYSQIVNDFQKGDIAEGYSVSREKKESFPLTVTSAQKNPTAFYLCASSTGLGNTIYFGEGSWLTVV.

The chain couples TRBV7-8 to TRBJ2-7; D is possibly TRBD2 (6 bases). Trimming stripped 7 bases from V and 3 bases from J, with 25 bases between. CDR1 is SGHVS and CDR2 is FQNEAQ in the germline V gene. The CDR3 is made up of 17 amino acids. The DNA of the CDR3 is TGTGCCAGCATCCCTCCCTTCGGCGGGAAAAAGGGCTACGAGCAGTACTTC. It codes for CASIPPFGGKKGYEQYF.

The chain has TRBV10-3 and TRBJ1-5, with 7 bases lining up with TRBD1. The V gene end was trimmed by 3 bases and the J gene end by 5 bases; junction bases not matched to a gene: 7. The CDR3 runs 15 residues. Germline V gene data show CDR1 as ENHRY and CDR2 as SYGVKD. CDR3 residues: CAISDRQGDDQPQHF. The CDR3 coding sequence is TGTGCCATCAGTGATCGGCAGGGGGATGATCAGCCCCAGCATTTT.

This CDR3 reads CASSAGTGNRDTEAFF. The CDR3 DNA is TGTGCCAGCAGTGCGGGGACAGGGAATAGGGACACTGAAGCTTTCTTT. The V gene is TRBV2, the J gene TRBJ1-1, with 9 bases identical to TRBD1. The CDR3 has 16 residues. Unmatched junction bases numbered 9, after V lost 4 bases and J lost 3 bases. Germline CDR1 SNHLY, CDR2 FYNNEI.